This TCR beta chain was captured in a study of OX40 agonist ivuxolimab in advanced cancers. The overall study: Ivuxolimab, an antibody that agonizes OX40 (CD134), was administered to the patients. Under the entry rules, prior anti-PD-1, anti-PD-L1 or anti-CTLA-4 therapy was allowed, and around 40% had some.

For this clone: Its antigen is currently unknown.

Sampled blood was obtained at baseline, cycle 4 day 1, and cycle 7 day 1. Measured with immunoSEQ multiplex PCR; TCRdb has only the in-frame clones, and not every one. This table holds about 50,000 clones, roughly 79% found once. The CDR3 consists of 16 residues. In germline, CDR1 is KGHSH, CDR2 LQKENI. V shed 8 bases and J shed 0 bases, with 17 bases lying between them. General study results and limits: On average, CD8+ T cells had more expanded clones than CD4+.

Material: CD4+ or CD8+ T cells sorted from blood, obtained in a trial of the OX40 agonist ivuxolimab. The clonotype originates from an adult with an advanced solid tumor such as melanoma, head and neck, liver or kidney cancer. The V gene is TRBV18, the J gene TRBJ2-1; a weak D match, TRBD2 (6 bases). CDR3 coding DNA: TGTGCCAGCACCTCTAGCGCGACCCGCTCCTACAATGAGCAGTTCTTC. Translation gives CASTSSATRSYNEQFF.